Presented here are 27 T cell receptor beta chains from one specimen sequenced in a study of blood T cell repertoires in COVID-19. Sequenced by immunoSEQ multiplex PCR; TCRdb stores in-frame clones only, minus some. The sample consists of 95,000 to 150,000 clones, about 85% of them appearing once. The sequencing input was peripheral blood. Every receptor here comes from a woman of 80 years or more with COVID-19, enrolled during active disease.

The chain is built from TRBV4-3 and TRBJ2-1; 12 positions agree with TRBD2. J was trimmed by 1 base and V by 0 bases; bases with no gene match: 7. CDR3 length: 19 amino acids. Germline values: CDR1 LGHNA, CDR2 YSLEER. CDR3 DNA sequence: TGCGCCAGCAGCCAAGAATATGGGACTAGCGGGCTTTCCTACAATGAGCAGTTCTTC. This sequence encodes CASSQEYGTSGLSYNEQFF.

The chain couples TRBV19 to TRBJ1-1; the D gene is possibly TRBD1 (6 bases). CDR1 is LNHDA and CDR2 is SQIVND in the germline V gene (reference sequence). Trimming took off 7 bases at V and 0 bases at J, with 15 bases between the two ends. The CDR3 sequence is 15 residues long. This chain's CDR3 is CASTDGQLMNTEAFF. DNA for the CDR3: TGTGCCAGTACCGATGGACAGCTCATGAACACTGAAGCTTTCTTT. Combining the CDR3 with reference TRBV19 and TRBJ1-1 gives the whole variable domain DGGITQSPKYLFRKEGQNVTLSCEQNLNHDAMYWYRQDPGQGLRLIYYSQIVNDFQKGDIAEGYSVSREKKESFPLTVTSAQKNPTAFYLCASTDGQLMNTEAFFGQGTRLTVV.

The V call is TRBV29-1, the J call TRBJ2-5, with D uncertain. Trimming shortened V by 4 bases and J by 4 bases, and 19 bases separated the two germline ends. Germline V gene lookup returns CDR1 SQVTM and CDR2 ANQGSEA. The CDR3 contains 15 residues. DNA of the CDR3: TGCAGCGTTGTCACCCTAGAAGTTGTCTCAGAGACCCAGTACTTC. It is translated as CSVVTLEVVSETQYF. Full variable domain (missing parts from reference TRBV29-1 and TRBJ2-5): SAVISQKPSRDICQRGTSLTIQCQVDSQVTMMFWYRQQPGQSLTLIATANQGSEATYESGFVIDKFPISRPNLTFSTLTVSNMSPEDSSIYLCSVVTLEVVSETQYFGPGTRLLVL.

This chain links TRBV6-5 with TRBJ1-5, with D possibly TRBD1 on 6 matching bases. V lost 2 bases and J 0 bases, leaving 8 bases between the germline ends. Per the germline V gene, CDR1 is MNHEY and CDR2 is SVGAGI. The length of the CDR3 is 15 residues. The CDR3 here is CASSYAGDSNQPQHF. CDR3 sequence (DNA): TGTGCCAGCAGTTACGCAGGGGATAGCAATCAGCCCCAGCATTTT.

The chain joins TRBV2 to TRBJ2-5; D unclear. The CDR3 contains 12 residues. The V end lost 6 bases, the J end lost 6 bases, and 11 bases lay between the germline ends. Germline V gene data show CDR1 as SNHLY and CDR2 as FYNNEI. The CDR3 DNA is TGTGCCAGCAGGAGTGATAGTAAGACCCAGTACTTC. Translation gives CASRSDSKTQYF.

This clone was seen only a few times. The chain carries TRBV25-1 and TRBJ1-4; no clear D gene. CDR1 is MGHDK and CDR2 is SYGVNS in the germline V gene. V dropped 2 bases and J dropped 4 bases, with 11 bases sitting between them. CDR3 length equals 15 residues. The CDR3 region is CASSEKGAGNEKLFF. CDR3 sequence (DNA): TGTGCCAGCAGTGAAAAGGGAGCTGGTAATGAAAAACTGTTTTTT.

The V gene is TRBV9, the J gene TRBJ2-2; 8 bases are a match to TRBD1. This CDR3 has 16 residues. CDR1 and CDR2 from the germline V gene are SGDLS and YYNGEE. J was trimmed by 5 bases and V by 4 bases; bases with no gene match: 10. The CDR3 bases are TGTGCCAGCAGCCCACGGCAGGGGGCTATTACCGGGGAGCTGTTTTTT. Encoded protein: CASSPRQGAITGELFF.

This sequence joins TRBV13 and TRBJ1-3, with D unclear. The V end lost 1 base, the J end lost 8 bases, and 12 bases lay between the germline ends. Looked up from germline, CDR1 is PRHDT and CDR2 is FYEKMQ (reference sequence). The length of the CDR3 is 14 residues. CDR3 in DNA: TGTGCCAGCAGCTTAGCTGGGCCGGCGCACACCATATATTTT. It translates to CASSLAGPAHTIYF.

The V call is TRBV19, the J call TRBJ1-5; 8 bases line up with TRBD1. There are 15 residues in the CDR3. Trimming removed 2 bases from V and 5 bases from J; junction bases left unmatched: 5. Germline loops: CDR1 LNHDA, CDR2 SQIVND (reference sequence). The CDR3 protein is CASSINRGWDQPQHF. Written as DNA, the CDR3 is TGTGCCAGTAGTATAAACAGGGGGTGGGATCAGCCCCAGCATTTT.

The chain has TRBV7-2 and TRBJ2-3, with 12 nucleotides matching TRBD2. The V gene's germline CDR1 is SGHTA and CDR2 FQGNSA. The CDR3 is 16 residues long. V lost 5 bases to trimming and J lost 1 base; unmatched junction nucleotides: 4. For the CDR3, the DNA is TGTGCCAGCAGCACGGGACTAGCGGGCCGCACAGATACGCAGTATTTT. Its protein is CASSTGLAGRTDTQYF.

V gene TRBV15 combines with J gene TRBJ2-7, with D possibly matching TRBD1 (6 bases). The CDR3 contains 15 residues. V lost 0 bases and J lost 4, with 13 bases in between. From germline, CDR1 is LNHNV and CDR2 YYDKDF (reference sequence). CDR3 nucleotide sequence: TGTGCCACCAGCAGAGATGGCGGACAGAGGTACGAGCAGTACTTC. Amino acid sequence: CATSRDGGQRYEQYF.

The V gene is TRBV7-9, the J gene TRBJ1-4; D ambiguous. Germline lookup yields CDR1 SEHNR and CDR2 FQNEAQ (reference sequence). This CDR3 region has 16 residues. V shed 5 bases and J shed 5 bases, with 18 bases lying between them. The DNA of the CDR3 is TGTGCCAGCAGCCCTAAAGCCTCGTCAATGAATGAAAAACTGTTTTTT. Its translation: CASSPKASSMNEKLFF.

The table lists this clone with a count of one. This sequence joins TRBV5-1 and TRBJ2-5; the match to TRBD2 covers 13 bases. The germline gives CDR1 SGHRS, CDR2 YFSETQ. The V gene end was trimmed by 0 bases and the J gene end by 4 bases; junction bases not matched to a gene: 6. CDR3 length: 17 residues. CDR3 nucleotide sequence: TGCGCCAGCAGCTTGGGACTAGCGGGAGGTTCCGGAGAGACCCAGTACTTC. It is translated as CASSLGLAGGSGETQYF.

V gene TRBV10-3 combines with J gene TRBJ1-4; D may be TRBD1 (6 bases). The germline CDR1 and CDR2 sequences are ENHRY and SYGVKD. Trimming took off 6 bases at V and 8 bases at J, with 16 bases between the two ends. The CDR3 is 14 amino acids. The CDR3 reads CAISTGSDAEKLFF. For the CDR3, the DNA is TGTGCCATCAGCACAGGGAGCGACGCGGAAAAACTGTTTTTT.

V usage is TRBV9 and J usage is TRBJ1-6; TRBD1 is a possible D gene (5 bases). Trimming removed 3 bases at V and 7 bases at J, with 11 bases between. Per the germline V gene, CDR1 is SGDLS and CDR2 is YYNGEE. There are 14 residues in the CDR3. This chain's CDR3 is CASSDGGGNSPLHF. CDR3 bases: TGTGCCAGCAGCGACGGGGGAGGCAATTCACCCCTCCACTTT.

The rearrangement uses TRBV5-6 and TRBJ1-1; D might be TRBD1 (6 bases). Germline V gives CDR1 SGHDT, CDR2 YYEEEE. Trimming removed 2 bases at V and 4 bases at J, with 15 bases between. CDR3 length: 15 residues. The CDR3 sequence: CASSFPGQRGTEAFF. The CDR3 coding sequence is TGTGCCAGCAGCTTCCCTGGACAGAGAGGCACTGAAGCTTTCTTT.

The chain carries TRBV7-2 and TRBJ2-2, with unresolved D. The CDR3 consists of 14 residues. The germline gives CDR1 SGHTA, CDR2 FQGNSA. Trimming removed 5 bases from V and 0 bases from J, with 7 bases in between. CDR3 amino acids: CASSQMSNTGELFF. DNA of the CDR3: TGTGCCAGCAGCCAAATGTCGAACACCGGGGAGCTGTTTTTT.

In this sample, this clone turned up a few times. The rearrangement joins TRBV25-1 to TRBJ2-5, with D tentatively TRBD2 (5 bases). V was clipped by 8 bases and J by 4 bases, with 14 bases between them. Germline values: CDR1 MGHDK, CDR2 SYGVNS. The CDR3 is made up of 13 amino acids. This chain's CDR3 is CASGRRTGETQYF. The DNA for the CDR3 is TGTGCCAGCGGAAGGAGGACGGGAGAGACCCAGTACTTC.

The V call is TRBV4-3, the J call TRBJ1-1; TRBD1 is a possible D gene (6 bases). The CDR3 runs to 15 residues. Germline loops: CDR1 LGHNA, CDR2 YSLEER. V lost 4 bases and J 4 bases, leaving 16 bases between the germline ends. The CDR3 sequence: CASSPGSGGRTEAFF. The DNA for the CDR3 is TGCGCCAGCAGCCCGGGGAGCGGGGGGCGCACTGAAGCTTTCTTT.

The chain links TRBV19 to TRBJ2-2, with unresolved D. Germline assignment: CDR1 LNHDA and CDR2 SQIVND (reference sequence). The CDR3 runs 13 residues. The V gene lost 7 bases and the J gene lost 1 base, with 7 bases spanning the gap. CDR3: CASMPENTGELFF. CDR3 sequence (DNA): TGTGCCAGTATGCCAGAGAACACCGGGGAGCTGTTTTTT.

The rearrangement uses TRBV4-1 and TRBJ1-1; tentative D call: TRBD1 (5 bases). This CDR3 has 12 residues. Trimming removed 1 base at V and 6 bases at J, with 6 bases between. Germline lookup yields CDR1 MGHRA and CDR2 YSYEKL. CDR3 sequence: CASSQGGSEAFF. Written as DNA, the CDR3 is TGCGCCAGCAGCCAAGGGGGCTCTGAAGCTTTCTTT.

This clone was seen only a few times. V is TRBV7-3 and J is TRBJ1-6, with 9 bases matching TRBD1. V lost 5 bases to trimming and J lost 9 bases; unmatched junction nucleotides: 11. The CDR3 consists of 16 residues. The germline CDR1 and CDR2 sequences are SGHTA and FQGTGA. CDR3 DNA: TGTGCCAGCAGCCCCGGCGGGGGACAGGGTGGTTCACCCCTCCACTTT. This gives the protein CASSPGGGQGGSPLHF.

The V call is TRBV2, the J call TRBJ2-3, with D possibly being TRBD2 (6 bases). Trimming removed 8 bases from V and 2 bases from J, with 20 bases in between. CDR3 length: 16 residues. Looked up from germline, CDR1 is SNHLY and CDR2 is FYNNEI. The CDR3 loop is CASSSPRASATDTQYF. The DNA of the CDR3 is TGTGCCAGCTCCTCGCCCCGGGCTAGCGCCACAGATACGCAGTATTTT.

The chain is built from TRBV14 and TRBJ1-6; no definite D call. The germline CDR1 and CDR2 sequences are SGHDN and FVKESK. The CDR3 has 19 residues. Trimming removed 0 bases from V and 0 bases from J, with 15 bases in between. CDR3 DNA: TGTGCCAGCAGCCAAGATCGCGGCAGAAGTAGCTCCTATAATTCACCCCTCCACTTT. It specifies CASSQDRGRSSSYNSPLHF.

V gene TRBV5-5 combines with J gene TRBJ1-6, with D uncertain. The CDR3 has 15 residues. V was pared by 4 bases and J by 7 bases, with 15 bases between. Germline V gives CDR1 SGHKS, CDR2 YYEKEE (reference sequence). CDR3 region: CASSPSGGYNSPLHF. CDR3 bases: TGTGCCAGCAGCCCCTCCGGAGGGTACAATTCACCCCTCCACTTT.

This chain connects TRBV3-1 (or the pseudogene TRBV3-2) to TRBJ1-2, with D unresolved. V was cut by 1 base and J by 7 bases, with 4 bases left in between. Germline CDR1 and CDR2: LGHDT and YNNKEL (reference sequence). The CDR3 sequence is 11 residues long. The CDR3 DNA reads TGTGCCAGCAGCCAAGGAGGTGGCTACACCTTC. Amino acids: CASSQGGGYTF.

The rearrangement uses TRBV9 and TRBJ2-2; perhaps TRBD1 as D (5 bases). Trimming removed 4 bases at V and 6 bases at J, with 16 bases between. Germline lookup yields CDR1 SGDLS and CDR2 YYNGEE. CDR3 size: 15 residues. CDR3 DNA: TGTGCCAGCAGCTTTTCTAGTCTAGGGGCCGGGGAGCTGTTTTTT. This encodes CASSFSSLGAGELFF. The whole variable domain, filled in from reference TRBV9 and TRBJ2-2, reads DSGVTQTPKHLITATGQRVTLRCSPRSGDLSVYWYQQSLDQGLQFLIQYYNGEERAKGNILERFSAQQFPDLHSELNLSSLELGDSALYFCASSFSSLGAGELFFGEGSRLTVL.